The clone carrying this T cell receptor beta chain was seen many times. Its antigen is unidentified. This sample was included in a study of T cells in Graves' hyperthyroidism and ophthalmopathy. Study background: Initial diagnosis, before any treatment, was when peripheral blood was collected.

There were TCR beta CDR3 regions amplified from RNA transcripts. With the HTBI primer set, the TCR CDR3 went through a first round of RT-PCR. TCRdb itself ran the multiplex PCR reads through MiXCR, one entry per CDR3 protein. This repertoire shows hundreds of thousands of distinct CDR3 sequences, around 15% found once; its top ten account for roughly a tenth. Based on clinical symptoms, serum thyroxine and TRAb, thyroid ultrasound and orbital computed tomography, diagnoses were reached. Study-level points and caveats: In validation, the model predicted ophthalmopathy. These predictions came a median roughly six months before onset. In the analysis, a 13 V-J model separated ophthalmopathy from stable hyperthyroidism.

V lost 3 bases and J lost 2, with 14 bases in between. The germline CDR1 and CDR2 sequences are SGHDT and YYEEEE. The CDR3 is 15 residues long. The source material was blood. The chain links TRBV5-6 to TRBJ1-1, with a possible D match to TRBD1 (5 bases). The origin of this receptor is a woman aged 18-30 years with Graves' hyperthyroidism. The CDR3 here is CASSSRYRGNTEAFF. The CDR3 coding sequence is TGTGCCAGCAGCTCCCGGTATAGGGGCAACACTGAAGCTTTCTTT. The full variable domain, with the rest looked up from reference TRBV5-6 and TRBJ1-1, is DAGVTQSPTHLIKTRGQQVTLRCSPKSGHDTVSWYQQALGQGPQFIFQYYEEEERQRGNFPDRFSGHQFPNYSSELNVNALLLGDSALYLCASSSRYRGNTEAFFGQGTRLTVV.